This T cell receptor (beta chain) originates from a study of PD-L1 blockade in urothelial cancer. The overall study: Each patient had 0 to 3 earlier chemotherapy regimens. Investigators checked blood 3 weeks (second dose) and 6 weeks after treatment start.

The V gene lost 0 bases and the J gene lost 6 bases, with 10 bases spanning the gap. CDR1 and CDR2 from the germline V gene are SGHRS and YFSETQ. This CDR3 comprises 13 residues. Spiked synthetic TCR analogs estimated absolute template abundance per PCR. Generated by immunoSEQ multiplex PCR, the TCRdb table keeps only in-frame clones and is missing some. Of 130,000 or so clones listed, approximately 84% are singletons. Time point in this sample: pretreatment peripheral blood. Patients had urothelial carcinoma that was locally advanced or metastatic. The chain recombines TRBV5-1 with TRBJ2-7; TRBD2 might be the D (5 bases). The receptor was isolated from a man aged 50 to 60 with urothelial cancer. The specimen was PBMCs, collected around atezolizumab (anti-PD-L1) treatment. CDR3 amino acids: CASSLGLAGEQYF. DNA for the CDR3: TGCGCCAGCAGCTTGGGTCTAGCAGGCGAGCAGTACTTC.